This T cell receptor beta chain comes out of a study of T cell changes during pregnancy in multiple sclerosis. This clone has a single count. Trimming shortened V by 2 bases and J by 4 bases, and 9 bases separated the two germline ends. Germline CDR1 reads SNHLY; CDR2 reads FYNNEI. This CDR3 contains 13 residues. This table comes from immunoSEQ multiplex PCR, and its TCRdb copy is limited to in-frame clones, with some not included. The profile shows about 40,000 clones, roughly nine tenths of them singletons. This rearrangement joins TRBV2 to TRBJ2-7, with D unclear. The material was CD4+ T cells from peripheral blood mononuclear cells, obtained before pregnancy. The TCR was taken from a female donor with multiple sclerosis, enrolled in a pregnancy study. The CDR3 is CASSETGYYEQYF. The CDR3, as DNA: TGTGCCAGCAGTGAAACCGGGTATTACGAGCAGTACTTC.